This TCR beta chain stems from a study of control samples from healthy donors and cancer patients. CDR3 size: 15 residues. Germline V gene data show CDR1 as LNHDA and CDR2 as SQIVND (reference sequence). V gave up 5 bases and J gave up 0 bases, with 11 bases separating them. Profiled with immunoSEQ multiplex PCR; TCRdb holds only in-frame clones, not every one. This repertoire shows around 140,000 clones, under 90% found once; its top ten account for around 7.6%. The receptor's source is a man aged 50-59 years with head and neck cancer. This chain connects TRBV19 to TRBJ1-5, with a possible D match to TRBD1 (6 bases). The sequenced material came from PBMCs. CDR3 sequence: CASSVTGLSNQPQHF. CDR3 in DNA: TGTGCCAGTAGTGTAACAGGGCTTAGCAATCAGCCCCAGCATTTT. Combining the CDR3 with reference TRBV19 and TRBJ1-5 gives the whole variable domain DGGITQSPKYLFRKEGQNVTLSCEQNLNHDAMYWYRQDPGQGLRLIYYSQIVNDFQKGDIAEGYSVSREKKESFPLTVTSAQKNPTAFYLCASSVTGLSNQPQHFGDGTRLSIL.